This T cell receptor (beta chain) was sequenced in a study of T cell responses to AZD1222 COVID-19 vaccine. TCRdb keeps only in-frame clones here, not all; method: immunoSEQ multiplex PCR. The sample includes approximately 82,000 clones, 85% to 95% of them seen just once. Findings and caveats of the study: Samples come after the peak T cell response, not at day 14. The span of vaccine-associated CD4 TCRs extended across spike, with dominance at 160-218 and 743-854. With two AZD1222 doses given, Spike-specific TCR breadth and depth both rose. Clonal diversity was possibly underestimated; the donors were predominantly white British and more often female.

Note on this clone: Its antigen remains unidentified.

The source was peripheral blood, collected on day 0 of AZD1222 vaccination. The TCR was taken from an adult in good health.

The CDR3 coding sequence is TGTGCCATCAGGCCCCGGGACAATGTCAATTCACCCCTCCACTTT. Protein: CAIRPRDNVNSPLHF. The chain uses TRBV10-3 and TRBJ1-6; D perhaps matches TRBD1 (6 bases). Germline CDR1 and CDR2: ENHRY and SYGVKD. V lost 6 bases and J lost 7, with 16 bases in between. The length of the CDR3 is 15 residues.